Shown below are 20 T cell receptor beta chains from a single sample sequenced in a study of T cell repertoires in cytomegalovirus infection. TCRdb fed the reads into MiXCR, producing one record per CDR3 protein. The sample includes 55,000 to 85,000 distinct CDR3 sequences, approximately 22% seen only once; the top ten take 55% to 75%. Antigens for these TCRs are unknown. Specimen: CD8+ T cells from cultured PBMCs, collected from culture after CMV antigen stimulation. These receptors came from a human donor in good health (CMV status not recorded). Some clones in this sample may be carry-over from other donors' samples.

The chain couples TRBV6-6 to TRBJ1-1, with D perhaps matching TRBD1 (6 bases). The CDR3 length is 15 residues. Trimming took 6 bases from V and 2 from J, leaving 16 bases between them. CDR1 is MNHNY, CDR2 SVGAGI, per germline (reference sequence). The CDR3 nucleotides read TGTGCCAGCAGCGTAGGACCGGGGGCCAACACTGAAGCTTTCTTT. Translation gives CASSVGPGANTEAFF.

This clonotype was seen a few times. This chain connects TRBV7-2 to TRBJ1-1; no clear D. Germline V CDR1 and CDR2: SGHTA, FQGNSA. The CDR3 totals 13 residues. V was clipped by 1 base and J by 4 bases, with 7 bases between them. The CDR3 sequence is CASSLGYPTEAFF. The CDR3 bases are TGTGCCAGCAGCTTAGGGTATCCCACTGAAGCTTTCTTT.

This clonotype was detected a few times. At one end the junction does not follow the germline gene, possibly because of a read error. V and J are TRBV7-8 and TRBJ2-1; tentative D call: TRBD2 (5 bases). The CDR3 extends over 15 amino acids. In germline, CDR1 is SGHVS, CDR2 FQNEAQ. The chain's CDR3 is CASILASANFDEQFF. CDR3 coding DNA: TGTGCCAGCATCTTAGCGTCAGCCAACTTCGATGAGCAGTTCTTC.

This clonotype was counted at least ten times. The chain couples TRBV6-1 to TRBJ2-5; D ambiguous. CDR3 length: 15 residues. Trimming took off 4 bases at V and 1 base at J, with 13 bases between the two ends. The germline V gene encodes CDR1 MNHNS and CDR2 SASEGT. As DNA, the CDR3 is TGTGCCAGCAGTGGTAGTACTCAGGTCCAAGAGACCCAGTACTTC. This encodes CASSGSTQVQETQYF.

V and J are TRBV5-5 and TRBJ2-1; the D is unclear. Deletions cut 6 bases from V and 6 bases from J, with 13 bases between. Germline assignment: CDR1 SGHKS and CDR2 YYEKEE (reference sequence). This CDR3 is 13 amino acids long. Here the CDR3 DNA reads TGTGCCAGCACATTGCAGTCGGGCAATGAGCAGTTCTTC. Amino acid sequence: CASTLQSGNEQFF.

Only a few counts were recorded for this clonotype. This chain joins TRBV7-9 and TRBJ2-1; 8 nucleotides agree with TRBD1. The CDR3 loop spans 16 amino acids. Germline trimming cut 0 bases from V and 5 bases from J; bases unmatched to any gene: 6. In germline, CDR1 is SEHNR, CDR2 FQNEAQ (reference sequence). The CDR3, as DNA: TGTGCCAGCAGCTTAGCCCCCAGGGGGCCTCACAATGAGCAGTTCTTC. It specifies CASSLAPRGPHNEQFF. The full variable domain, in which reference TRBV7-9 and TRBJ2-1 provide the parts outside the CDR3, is DTGVSQNPRHKITKRGQNVTFRCDPISEHNRLYWYRQTLGQGPEFLTYFQNEAQLEKSRLLSDRFSAERPKGSFSTLEIQRTEQGDSAMYLCASSLAPRGPHNEQFFGPGTRLTVL.

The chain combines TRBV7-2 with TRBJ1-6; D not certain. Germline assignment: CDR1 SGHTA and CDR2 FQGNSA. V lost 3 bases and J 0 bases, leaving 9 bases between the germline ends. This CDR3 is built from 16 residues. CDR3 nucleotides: TGTGCCAGCAGCTTGCACGAGGGCTCCTATAATTCACCCCTCCACTTT. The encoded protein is CASSLHEGSYNSPLHF. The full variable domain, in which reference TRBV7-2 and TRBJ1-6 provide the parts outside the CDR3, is GAGVSQSPSNKVTEKGKDVELRCDPISGHTALYWYRQSLGQGLEFLIYFQGNSAPDKSGLPSDRFSAERTGGSVSTLTIQRTQQEDSAVYLCASSLHEGSYNSPLHFGNGTRLTVT.

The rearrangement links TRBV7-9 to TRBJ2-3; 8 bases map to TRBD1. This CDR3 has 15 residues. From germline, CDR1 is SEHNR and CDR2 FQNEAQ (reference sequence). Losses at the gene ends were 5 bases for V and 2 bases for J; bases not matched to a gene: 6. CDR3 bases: TGTGCCAGCAGCGCACGGACAGGGATCACAGATACGCAGTATTTT. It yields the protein CASSARTGITDTQYF.

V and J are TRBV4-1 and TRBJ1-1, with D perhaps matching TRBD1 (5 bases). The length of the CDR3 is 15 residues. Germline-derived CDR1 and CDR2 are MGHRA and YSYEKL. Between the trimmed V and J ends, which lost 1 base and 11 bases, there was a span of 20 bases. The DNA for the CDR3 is TGCGCCAGCAGCCAAGCCCGAGACAGCATGAATTCTGCTTTCTTT. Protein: CASSQARDSMNSAFF.

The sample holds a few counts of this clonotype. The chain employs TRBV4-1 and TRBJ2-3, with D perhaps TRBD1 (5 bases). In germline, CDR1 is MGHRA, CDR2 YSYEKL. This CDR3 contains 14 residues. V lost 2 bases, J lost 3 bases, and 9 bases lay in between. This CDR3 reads CASSQPQGTDTQYF. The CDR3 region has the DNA TGCGCCAGCAGCCAACCTCAGGGTACAGATACGCAGTATTTT.

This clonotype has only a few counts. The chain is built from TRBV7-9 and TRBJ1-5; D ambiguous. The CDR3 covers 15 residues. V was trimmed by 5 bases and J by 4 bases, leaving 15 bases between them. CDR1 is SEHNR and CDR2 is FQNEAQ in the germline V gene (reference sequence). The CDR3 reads CASSPTGRGNQPQHF. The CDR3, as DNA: TGTGCCAGCAGCCCCACCGGCCGGGGAAATCAGCCCCAGCATTTT.

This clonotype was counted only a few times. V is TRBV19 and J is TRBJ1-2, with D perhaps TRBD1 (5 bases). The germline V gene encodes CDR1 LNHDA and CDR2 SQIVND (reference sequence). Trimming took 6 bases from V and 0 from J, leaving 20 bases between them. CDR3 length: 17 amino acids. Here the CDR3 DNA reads TGTGCCAGTAGGGGAGGGACTGCGGGGCCCTCTAACTATGGCTACACCTTC. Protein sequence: CASRGGTAGPSNYGYTF.

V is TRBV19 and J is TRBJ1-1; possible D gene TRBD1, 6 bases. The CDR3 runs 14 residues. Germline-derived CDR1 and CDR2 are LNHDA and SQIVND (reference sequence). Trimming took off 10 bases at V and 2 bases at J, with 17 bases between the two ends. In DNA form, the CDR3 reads TGTGCCACCACGACCAGGGGACTTAACACTGAAGCTTTCTTT. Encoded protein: CATTTRGLNTEAFF.

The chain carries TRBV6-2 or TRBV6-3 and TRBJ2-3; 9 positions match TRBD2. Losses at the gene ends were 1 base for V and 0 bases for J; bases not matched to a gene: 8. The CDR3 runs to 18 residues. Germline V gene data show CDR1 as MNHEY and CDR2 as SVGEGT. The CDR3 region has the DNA TGTGCCAGCAGTTACTTGAGCCTAGCGGGGATAAGCACAGATACGCAGTATTTT. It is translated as CASSYLSLAGISTDTQYF.

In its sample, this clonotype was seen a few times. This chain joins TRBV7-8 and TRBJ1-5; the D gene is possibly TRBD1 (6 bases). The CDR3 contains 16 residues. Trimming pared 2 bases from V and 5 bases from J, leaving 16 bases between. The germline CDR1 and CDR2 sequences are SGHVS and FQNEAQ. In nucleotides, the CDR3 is TGTGCCAGCAGCTTAAGGTCGGGGGGGGGCGATCAGCCCCAGCATTTT. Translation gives CASSLRSGGGDQPQHF.

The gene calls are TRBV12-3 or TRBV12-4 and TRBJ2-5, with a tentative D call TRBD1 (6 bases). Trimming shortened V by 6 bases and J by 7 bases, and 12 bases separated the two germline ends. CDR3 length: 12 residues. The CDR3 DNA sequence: TGTGCCAGCAGGGCAGGGGATACGACCCAGTACTTC. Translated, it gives CASRAGDTTQYF.

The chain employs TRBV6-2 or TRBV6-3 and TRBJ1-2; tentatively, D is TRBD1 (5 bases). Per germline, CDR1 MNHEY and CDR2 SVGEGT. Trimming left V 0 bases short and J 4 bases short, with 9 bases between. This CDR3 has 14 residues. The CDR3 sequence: CASSYSAGIYGYTF. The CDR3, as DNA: TGTGCCAGCAGTTACTCAGCAGGGATCTATGGCTACACCTTC.

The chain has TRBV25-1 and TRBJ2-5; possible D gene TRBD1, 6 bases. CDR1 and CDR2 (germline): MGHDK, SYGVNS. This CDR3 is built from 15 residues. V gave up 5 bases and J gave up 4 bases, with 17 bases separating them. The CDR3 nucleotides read TGTGCCAGCAGTAGTACAACAGGGTTATTAGAGACCCAGTACTTC. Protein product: CASSSTTGLLETQYF.

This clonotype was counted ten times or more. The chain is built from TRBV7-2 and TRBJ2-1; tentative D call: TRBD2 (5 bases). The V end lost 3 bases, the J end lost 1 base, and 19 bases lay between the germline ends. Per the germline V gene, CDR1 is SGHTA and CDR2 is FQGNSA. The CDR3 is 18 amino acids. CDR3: CASSFHLRALSSYNEQFF. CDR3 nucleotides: TGTGCCAGCAGCTTCCACTTGAGGGCACTCTCTTCCTACAATGAGCAGTTCTTC.

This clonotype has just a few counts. CDR3 sequence (DNA): TGTGCCAGCAGCTTGGGGTCGAACACTGAAGCTTTCTTT. As protein: CASSLGSNTEAFF. The chain joins TRBV9 to TRBJ1-1, with D hard to call. The CDR3 length is 13 residues. Trimming stripped 4 bases from V and 1 base from J, with 8 bases between. Germline CDR1 SGDLS, CDR2 YYNGEE.